This entry lists 30 T cell receptor beta chains sequenced from one sample in a study of identical twins. TCRdb reprocessed the 5' RACE reads via MiXCR and lists one record per CDR3 protein. The repertoire consists of 300,000 to 350,000 distinct CDR3 sequences, with around 12% occurring once and the leading ten covering just over 7%. This sample also appeared in a second study, on yellow fever vaccine responses in identical twins.

Sequencing was carried out using CD8+ T cells sorted from blood. The receptors derive from a woman between 18 and 29 years old in good health.

This clonotype showed up many times. The chain has TRBV29-1 and TRBJ2-7; weak D call: TRBD2 (5 bases). The CDR3 length is 13 residues. Trimming removed 3 bases from V and 0 bases from J, with 9 bases in between. Germline CDR1 reads SQVTM; CDR2 reads ANQGSEA. The CDR3 reads CSVDDGDSYEQYF. The DNA for the CDR3 is TGCAGCGTTGATGACGGGGACTCCTACGAGCAGTACTTC.

The J gene is TRBJ2-1, the V gene TRBV28, with D possibly TRBD1 on 6 matching bases. In germline, CDR1 is MDHEN, CDR2 SYDVKM. Trimming shortened V by 4 bases and J by 3 bases, and 16 bases separated the two germline ends. CDR3 length: 16 residues. The CDR3 DNA reads TGTGCCAGCAGTTATGGCCGGGACACATACTACAATGAGCAGTTCTTC. Residues: CASSYGRDTYYNEQFF.

This clonotype was found a few times. The V and J genes are TRBV4-1 and TRBJ2-1; 12 bases agree with TRBD2. Germline CDR1 and CDR2: MGHRA and YSYEKL. The trim removed 3 bases at V and 9 bases at J, leaving 6 bases unmatched. This CDR3 comprises 15 residues. This CDR3 reads CASSQLLAGGSEQFF. The CDR3 DNA is TGCGCCAGCAGCCAGTTACTAGCGGGAGGTTCTGAGCAGTTCTTC.

This clonotype was seen only a few times. CDR3 bases: TGTGCCAGCTCTCGTCGTACGGATACGCAGTATTTT. Translation gives CASSRRTDTQYF. The chain recombines TRBV27 with TRBJ2-3, with D hard to call. This CDR3 contains 12 residues. Germline CDR1 and CDR2: MNHEY and SMNVEV (reference sequence). Trimming stripped 8 bases from V and 6 bases from J, with 12 bases between.

The chain links TRBV2 to TRBJ2-3; 12 nucleotides agree with TRBD1. Germline CDR1 is SNHLY and CDR2 is FYNNEI. Trimming at V came to 11 bases and at J to 5 bases, leaving 5 bases not matched to a gene. This CDR3 spans 13 amino acids. The CDR3 DNA sequence: TGTGCCGGCCGGGACAGGGGGCAAGATACGCAGTATTTT. Translating gives CAGRDRGQDTQYF.

The chain uses TRBV7-9 and TRBJ2-1; TRBD2 matches 9 bases. V was pared by 8 bases and J by 8 bases, with 13 bases of the junction left unmatched. The CDR3 extends over 15 amino acids. From germline, CDR1 is SEHNR and CDR2 FQNEAQ (reference sequence). For the CDR3, the DNA is TGTGCCAGCGGGCTATTGGCGGGGGGGTATGATGAGCAGTTCTTC. This codes for CASGLLAGGYDEQFF.

This clonotype was picked up many times. The genes are TRBV11-2 and TRBJ2-3; D perhaps matches TRBD2 (6 bases). The CDR3 covers 15 residues. Germline V gives CDR1 SGHAT, CDR2 FQNNGV. V was cut by 6 bases and J by 0 bases, with 13 bases left in between. The CDR3 DNA follows: TGTGCCAGCAGTTTCGCTGGGAGGAGCACAGATACGCAGTATTTT. Translation: CASSFAGRSTDTQYF.

This clonotype has only a few counts. The rearrangement links TRBV12-3 or TRBV12-4 to TRBJ2-2; D uncertain. The length of the CDR3 is 15 residues. Trimming removed 5 bases at V and 0 bases at J, with 10 bases between. CDR3 sequence reads: CASSGATPNTGELFF. CDR3 nucleotide sequence: TGTGCCAGCAGTGGCGCGACACCGAACACCGGGGAGCTGTTTTTT.

The chain uses TRBV20-1 and TRBJ2-5; a weak D match, TRBD2 (6 bases). CDR3 length: 14 residues. Germline CDR1 and CDR2: DFQATT and SNEGSKA (reference sequence). The ends were cut back, 1 base at V and 3 bases at J, with 12 bases in the middle. In DNA form, the CDR3 reads TGCAGTGCTAGAGTGCGGGGTATGGAAGAGACCCAGTACTTC. This gives the protein CSARVRGMEETQYF.

This clonotype appeared many times. The chain is built from TRBV20-1 and TRBJ2-7; D remains ambiguous. The CDR3 consists of 12 residues. Germline V gene lookup returns CDR1 DFQATT and CDR2 SNEGSKA (reference sequence). V was pared by 3 bases and J by 0 bases, with 6 bases between. The CDR3 reads CSASLGSYEQYV. The CDR3 DNA reads as TGCAGTGCTAGTCTGGGCTCCTACGAGCAGTACGTC.

The rearrangement joins TRBV9 to TRBJ2-7; D might be TRBD2 (5 bases). CDR3 length equals 14 residues. CDR1 SGDLS and CDR2 YYNGEE come from the germline V gene. The V end was cut by 0 bases, the J end by 5 bases, with 12 bases between. CDR3 nucleotides: TGTGCCAGCAGCGTAGGTCTAGGAGGAAACGAGCAGTACTTC. It specifies CASSVGLGGNEQYF.

Comments on this clonotype: Since no conserved phenylalanine or tryptophan closes the CDR3, a read error is the likely cause. The chain recombines TRBV11-2 with TRBJ2-7, with 8 bases fitting TRBD1. The V and J ends lost 4 bases and 3 bases, in that order; junction bases with no gene match: 8. The CDR3 covers 15 residues. Germline V gene data show CDR1 as SGHAT and CDR2 as FQNNGV. CDR3 in amino acids: CASSSVRDRYYEQYS. The CDR3 DNA follows: TGTGCCAGCAGCTCCGTCCGGGACAGGTACTACGAGCAGTACTCC.

This clonotype appeared a few times. This chain joins TRBV28 and TRBJ2-3; no clear D. CDR3 length equals 16 residues. The V end lost 1 base, the J end lost 2 bases, and 13 bases lay between the germline ends. Germline CDR1 and CDR2: MDHEN and SYDVKM. The CDR3 bases are TGTGCCAGCAGTTTATATTTGGTTTCTAACACAGATACGCAGTATTTT. Amino acids: CASSLYLVSNTDTQYF. The full variable domain, rest sourced from reference TRBV28 and TRBJ2-3, is DVKVTQSSRYLVKRTGEKVFLECVQDMDHENMFWYRQDPGLGLRLIYFSYDVKMKEKGDIPEGYSVSREKKERFSLILESASTNQTSMYLCASSLYLVSNTDTQYFGPGTRLTVL.

This clonotype was observed a few times. The J gene is TRBJ2-7, the V gene TRBV3-1; no definite D call. Germline V gives CDR1 LGHDT, CDR2 YNNKEL (reference sequence). The CDR3 consists of 14 residues. Trimming removed 4 bases at V and 1 base at J, with 11 bases between. CDR3: CASSPFLSSYEQYF. In DNA form, the CDR3 reads TGTGCCAGCAGCCCCTTTCTGTCTTCCTACGAGCAGTACTTC.

The CDR3 DNA reads as TGTGCCACCAGTGACCAAACCGGGACCTCCTATGGCTACACCTTC. This translates into CATSDQTGTSYGYTF. This chain connects TRBV24-1 to TRBJ1-2, with D perhaps matching TRBD1 (5 bases). The CDR3 loop spans 15 amino acids. Germline V lookup: CDR1 KGHDR, CDR2 SFDVKD. Deletions cut 4 bases from V and 4 bases from J, with 15 bases between.

This clonotype was detected only a few times. The rearrangement joins TRBV28 to TRBJ2-7; TRBD1 is a possible D gene (5 bases). Between the trimmed V and J ends, which lost 8 bases and 2 bases, there was a span of 16 bases. This CDR3 is 14 amino acids long. CDR1 and CDR2 from the germline V gene are MDHEN and SYDVKM. The CDR3 region is CASLGRANTYEQYF. The CDR3 DNA reads as TGTGCCAGCCTGGGCAGGGCAAATACCTACGAGCAGTACTTC.

The V gene is TRBV6-4, the J gene TRBJ2-3; 7 bases line up with TRBD2. V was pared by 4 bases and J by 0 bases, with 4 bases of the junction left unmatched. This CDR3 is 15 amino acids long. CDR1 is MRHNA and CDR2 is SNTAGT in the germline V gene. The CDR3 loop is CASSVAAGSTDTQYF. CDR3 DNA: TGTGCCAGCAGTGTTGCAGCGGGAAGCACAGATACGCAGTATTTT.

The genes are TRBV6-2 or TRBV6-3 and TRBJ2-7, with 11 nucleotides matching TRBD2. V lost 5 bases to trimming and J lost 1 base; unmatched junction nucleotides: 10. The CDR3 has 17 amino acids. Germline V lookup: CDR1 MNHEY, CDR2 SVGEGT. Here the CDR3 DNA reads TGTGCCAGCAGTCTGCTTACCGGGACTAGCGGATCCTACGAGCAGTACTTC. Translating it yields CASSLLTGTSGSYEQYF.

This clonotype came up many times. The chain uses TRBV4-1 and TRBJ2-1, with 9 bases matching TRBD2. The CDR3 runs to 15 residues. The V gene's germline CDR1 is MGHRA and CDR2 YSYEKL. The V and J ends lost 1 base and 4 bases, in that order; junction bases with no gene match: 2. The CDR3 is CASSQVREGYNEQFF. The CDR3 DNA follows: TGCGCCAGCAGCCAAGTGCGGGAGGGGTACAATGAGCAGTTCTTC.

The V gene is TRBV28, the J gene TRBJ2-4; D remains unclear. The CDR3 is made up of 15 amino acids. V shed 6 bases and J shed 0 bases, with 12 bases lying between them. Germline CDR1 and CDR2: MDHEN and SYDVKM. The CDR3, as DNA: TGTGCCAGCAGCAAAAAGACACTAGCCAAAAACATTCAGTACTTC. Translating gives CASSKKTLAKNIQYF.

This clonotype came up many times. The chain uses TRBV20-1 and TRBJ1-5, with unresolved D. V gave up 3 bases and J gave up 6 bases, with 15 bases separating them. Germline loops: CDR1 DFQATT, CDR2 SNEGSKA (reference sequence). This CDR3 has 14 amino acids. The CDR3 nucleotides read TGCAGTGCTAGGGAGTCCGGGGAAGCTCAGCCCCAGCATTTT. This translates into CSARESGEAQPQHF.

This clonotype has just a few counts. The gene calls are TRBV9 and TRBJ2-2; D call uncertain. There are 15 residues in the CDR3. CDR1 and CDR2 from the germline V gene are SGDLS and YYNGEE. V lost 4 bases and J lost 5, with 15 bases in between. The CDR3 sequence: CASSPRGWPTGELFF. Here the CDR3 DNA reads TGTGCCAGCAGCCCCCGTGGTTGGCCGACCGGGGAGCTGTTTTTT.

The sample holds a few counts of this clonotype. The CDR3 bases are TGTGCCAGCGGAGACCTAGCGGGACAATTACGTAACACAGATACGCAGTATTTT. Translated: CASGDLAGQLRNTDTQYF. The rearrangement uses TRBV4-2 and TRBJ2-3; TRBD2 matches 9 bases. With V trimmed by 8 bases and J by 2 bases, 17 bases remained unmatched. The germline V gene has CDR1 LGHNA and CDR2 YNFKEQ. The CDR3 consists of 18 residues.

V and J are TRBV7-9 and TRBJ2-1; D uncertain. Trimming cost V 2 bases and J 12 bases, with 11 bases left between them. Looked up from germline, CDR1 is SEHNR and CDR2 is FQNEAQ (reference sequence). The CDR3 covers 12 residues. The CDR3 DNA follows: TGTGCCAGCAGCTTAACGGGCGGCGGGCAGTTCTTC. Encoded protein: CASSLTGGGQFF. The entire variable domain, with the rest obtained from reference TRBV7-9 and TRBJ2-1, is as follows: DTGVSQNPRHKITKRGQNVTFRCDPISEHNRLYWYRQTLGQGPEFLTYFQNEAQLEKSRLLSDRFSAERPKGSFSTLEIQRTEQGDSAMYLCASSLTGGGQFFGPGTRLTVL.

This clonotype was detected only a few times. The chain links TRBV25-1 to TRBJ1-2; D is uncertain. This CDR3 comprises 15 residues. Germline CDR1 reads MGHDK; CDR2 reads SYGVNS. The ends were cut back, 4 bases at V and 2 bases at J, with 14 bases in the middle. The CDR3 here is CASSVEGGMNYGYTF. In DNA, the CDR3 is TGTGCCAGCAGTGTAGAGGGAGGAATGAACTATGGCTACACCTTC.

This clonotype has a handful of counts. The chain employs TRBV7-9 and TRBJ2-7; 10 bases map to TRBD2. Germline CDR1 is SEHNR and CDR2 is FQNEAQ (reference sequence). CDR3 length equals 16 residues. V lost 5 bases, J lost 5 bases, and 12 bases stayed unmatched. In DNA, the CDR3 is TGTGCCAGCAGCAGCGAAGCGAGCGGGAGGGCCCACGAGCAGTACTTC. Its protein is CASSSEASGRAHEQYF.

In its sample, this clonotype was seen many times. The J gene is TRBJ2-7, the V gene TRBV27; 8 positions match TRBD2. With 5 bases clipped from V and 6 bases from J, the junction kept 9 bases outside the gene matches. Germline V gene sequence: CDR1 MNHEY, CDR2 SMNVEV (reference sequence). The CDR3 is 14 residues long. CDR3 sequence (DNA): TGTGCCAGCAGTCCATCGGGGGGGGCACGCGAGCAGTACGTC. Translation gives CASSPSGGAREQYV.

This sequence joins TRBV24-1 and TRBJ2-1; no firm D call. V dropped 1 base and J dropped 8 bases, with 5 bases sitting between them. The CDR3 is made up of 12 amino acids. Germline assignment: CDR1 KGHDR and CDR2 SFDVKD. In DNA, the CDR3 is TGTGCCACCAGTGATTTTGGAGATGAGCAGTTCTTC. It codes for CATSDFGDEQFF.

This clonotype came up many times. The chain uses TRBV4-1 and TRBJ1-1, with 7 nucleotides matching TRBD1. Germline V lookup: CDR1 MGHRA, CDR2 YSYEKL. The V gene end was trimmed by 4 bases and the J gene end by 0 bases; junction bases not matched to a gene: 11. The CDR3 sequence is 17 residues long. CDR3 sequence (DNA): TGCGCCAGCAGCCGCGAAGTACAGGGGATCATGAACACTGAAGCTTTCTTT. Protein: CASSREVQGIMNTEAFF.

This clonotype turned up a few times. The rearrangement joins TRBV15 to TRBJ2-3; TRBD1 or TRBD2 may be the D gene (5 bases each). Germline V lookup: CDR1 LNHNV, CDR2 YYDKDF (reference sequence). Trimming stripped 5 bases from V and 5 bases from J, with 8 bases between. The CDR3 is made up of 12 amino acids. CDR3 sequence reads: CATSPRGDTQYF. The CDR3, as DNA: TGTGCCACCAGCCCGAGGGGAGATACGCAGTATTTT.